The 14 T cell receptor beta chains reported below all come from one sample, sequenced in a study of blood T cell repertoires in COVID-19. TCRdb keeps only in-frame clones here, not all; method: immunoSEQ multiplex PCR. The sample includes a few hundred thousand clones, approximately 88% of them seen just once. Sequenced: peripheral blood. All receptors derive from a woman aged 25 to 45 with COVID-19, enrolled during active disease.

V usage is TRBV4-1 and J usage is TRBJ2-7, with D perhaps matching TRBD1 (5 bases). The CDR3 sequence is 14 residues long. V lost 1 base and J lost 5, with 12 bases in between. CDR1 MGHRA and CDR2 YSYEKL come from the germline V gene. The CDR3 nucleotides are TGCGCCAGCAGCCAAGGACCCAGGGCCAACGAGCAGTACTTC. Its translation: CASSQGPRANEQYF.

The V gene is TRBV6-2 or TRBV6-3, the J gene TRBJ2-7, with TRBD1 identical over 8 bases. CDR3 length: 13 amino acids. After removal of 2 bases from V and 4 bases from J, the junction contained 1 base not matched to a gene. CDR1 MNHEY and CDR2 SVGEGT come from the germline V gene. DNA for the CDR3: TGTGCCAGCAGTTACGGGGACAGGTACGAGCAGTACGTC. It yields the protein CASSYGDRYEQYV.

The J gene is TRBJ2-7, the V gene TRBV5-6; 9 bases align to TRBD2. CDR1 is SGHDT and CDR2 is YYEEEE in the germline V gene. The CDR3 has 15 amino acids. J lost 2 bases, V lost 4 bases, and 7 bases had no gene match. CDR3 sequence: CASSGIAGATYEQYF. The CDR3 DNA reads TGTGCCAGCAGCGGGATAGCGGGGGCGACCTACGAGCAGTACTTC.

This rearrangement joins TRBV9 to TRBJ2-5; perhaps TRBD2 as D (5 bases). The CDR3 has 16 residues. The germline gives CDR1 SGDLS, CDR2 YYNGEE. With 0 bases removed from V and 5 bases from J, the gap between germline ends came to 17 bases. This CDR3 is CASSVDSRRKWETQYF. CDR3 in DNA: TGTGCCAGCAGCGTAGATTCTAGGAGGAAGTGGGAGACCCAGTACTTC.

The V call is TRBV10-2, the J call TRBJ2-1; TRBD1 might be the D (6 bases). Germline V gene lookup returns CDR1 WSHSY and CDR2 SAAADI. The V end lost 3 bases, the J end lost 0 bases, and 24 bases lay between the germline ends. The CDR3 extends over 20 amino acids. The CDR3 is CASSEPAQGKTRNSYNEQFF. In DNA, the CDR3 is TGCGCCAGCAGTGAACCCGCACAGGGTAAAACGCGTAACTCCTACAATGAGCAGTTCTTC.

The chain links TRBV19 to TRBJ2-7; 9 bases line up with TRBD1. This CDR3 spans 14 amino acids. CDR1 and CDR2 from the germline V gene are LNHDA and SQIVND (reference sequence). The junction had 7 bases not matched to a gene; V was cut back by 5 bases and J by 5 bases. Written as DNA, the CDR3 is TGTGCCAGTAGTTCGGGACAGGGTACCCACGAGCAGTACTTC. Amino acids: CASSSGQGTHEQYF.

V is TRBV4-3 and J is TRBJ2-5; 8 nucleotides align to TRBD2. Trimming removed 0 bases from V and 5 bases from J; junction bases left unmatched: 8. The CDR3 spans 16 residues. Germline V gene sequence: CDR1 LGHNA, CDR2 YSLEER. In nucleotides, the CDR3 is TGCGCCAGCAGCCAAGATAGGCGGGGGGCCACGGAGACCCAGTACTTC. Encoded protein: CASSQDRRGATETQYF.

The chain recombines TRBV6-5 with TRBJ2-7, with 7 bases matching TRBD2. V shed 4 bases and J 6 bases; nucleotides not matched to a gene: 12. Germline V gives CDR1 MNHEY, CDR2 SVGAGI. The CDR3 consists of 15 residues. The CDR3 here is CASSSREGLEGEQYV. As DNA, the CDR3 is TGTGCCAGCAGTTCCAGGGAGGGCCTAGAAGGCGAGCAGTACGTC.

A word on this clone: Within the sample, other DNA sequences also encode this same CDR3. The chain recombines TRBV19 with TRBJ1-6; the D gene is possibly TRBD1 (6 bases). V lost 5 bases to trimming and J lost 7 bases, with 9 bases between them. The CDR3 loop spans 13 amino acids. CDR1 LNHDA and CDR2 SQIVND come from the germline V gene (reference sequence). CDR3 sequence: CASSSQGNSPLHF. In DNA form, the CDR3 reads TGTGCCAGTAGTTCCCAGGGGAATTCACCCCTCCACTTT.

The CDR3: CASSVEGSGTDEQFF. CDR3 DNA: TGTGCCAGCAGCGTAGAGGGCAGCGGGACCGATGAGCAGTTCTTC. The genes are TRBV9 and TRBJ2-1; TRBD2 matches at 7 bases. V shed 0 bases, J shed 8 bases, and the junction held 8 bases outside the gene matches. CDR1 is SGDLS and CDR2 is YYNGEE in the germline V gene. This CDR3 has 15 amino acids.

The gene calls are TRBV10-2 and TRBJ2-3; 7 bases are a match to TRBD2. The CDR3 covers 13 residues. Germline lookup yields CDR1 WSHSY and CDR2 SAAADI. Trimming at V came to 8 bases and at J to 2 bases, leaving 4 bases not matched to a gene. In DNA form, the CDR3 reads TGCGCCAGCGGGAGGGCGATCACAGATACGCAGTATTTT. Translating gives CASGRAITDTQYF.

The chain has TRBV28 and TRBJ1-6; 11 bases align to TRBD1. The CDR3 sequence is 17 residues long. Germline values: CDR1 MDHEN, CDR2 SYDVKM. The J segment lost 8 bases and the V segment lost 6 bases, leaving 12 bases of the junction unmatched. The chain's CDR3 is CASSLTVWGQGDSPLHF. CDR3 nucleotide sequence: TGTGCCAGCAGCCTTACCGTTTGGGGACAGGGGGATTCACCCCTCCACTTT. Variable domain in full (rest from reference TRBV28 and TRBJ1-6): DVKVTQSSRYLVKRTGEKVFLECVQDMDHENMFWYRQDPGLGLRLIYFSYDVKMKEKGDIPEGYSVSREKKERFSLILESASTNQTSMYLCASSLTVWGQGDSPLHFGNGTRLTVT.

The chain has TRBV4-1 and TRBJ1-5; 7 bases align to TRBD1. V trimming: 0 bases; J trimming: 4 bases; junction bases outside the gene matches: 3. The CDR3 is made up of 15 amino acids. The germline CDR1 and CDR2 sequences are MGHRA and YSYEKL. The DNA for the CDR3 is TGCGCCAGCAGCCAAGACCCGACAGGGAATCAGCCCCAGCATTTT. Its translation: CASSQDPTGNQPQHF.

The chain uses TRBV20-1 and TRBJ1-3; D gene uncertain. The CDR3 is made up of 14 amino acids. V was cut by 3 bases and J by 8 bases, with 17 bases left in between. Germline V gene lookup returns CDR1 DFQATT and CDR2 SNEGSKA (reference sequence). CDR3 region: CSASDPSRGDTIYF. The CDR3 DNA reads TGCAGTGCTAGTGATCCGTCGCGCGGGGACACCATATATTTT.